This paragraph covers one T cell receptor (beta chain) sequence. These data are taken from a study of blood T cell repertoires in COVID-19. Looking at the study overall: Sites across the United States, Italy and Spain contributed samples from acute and convalescent COVID-19. From T cells, B-cell-depleted T cells, or PBMCs came the material, which was cDNA or gDNA.

Original processing notes: Nucleated cell counts were estimated from reference gene primer amplification. Produced via immunoSEQ multiplex PCR; TCRdb's table is partial and in-frame only. V, J and clone size derive from that table, while D and trimming were established from the DNA sequence. The profile shows 200,000 to 300,000 clones, roughly 84% of them singletons. Sequencing was performed on peripheral blood. This TCR derives from a man aged 60 to 75 with acute or convalescent COVID-19.

CDR3 in DNA: TGTGCCAGCAGTTACGGTCAGAATTCACCCCTCCACTTT. Amino acids: CASSYGQNSPLHF. This chain joins TRBV6-2 or TRBV6-3 and TRBJ1-6; D unclear. The CDR3 spans 13 residues. V was pared by 2 bases and J by 7 bases, with 6 bases between. Germline lookup yields CDR1 MNHEY and CDR2 SVGEGT.